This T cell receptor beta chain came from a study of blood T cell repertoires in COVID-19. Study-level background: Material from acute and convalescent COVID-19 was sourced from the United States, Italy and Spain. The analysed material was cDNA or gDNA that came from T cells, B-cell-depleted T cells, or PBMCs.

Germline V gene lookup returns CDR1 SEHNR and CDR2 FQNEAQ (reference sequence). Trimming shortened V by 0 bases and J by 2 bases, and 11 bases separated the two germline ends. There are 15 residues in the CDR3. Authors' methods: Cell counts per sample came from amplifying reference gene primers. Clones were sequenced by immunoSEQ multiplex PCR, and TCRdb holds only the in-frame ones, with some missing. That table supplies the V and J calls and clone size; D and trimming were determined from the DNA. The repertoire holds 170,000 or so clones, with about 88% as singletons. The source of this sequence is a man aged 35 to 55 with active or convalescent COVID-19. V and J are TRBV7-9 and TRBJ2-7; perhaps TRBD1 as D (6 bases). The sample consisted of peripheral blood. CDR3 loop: CASSLAEGEAYEQYF. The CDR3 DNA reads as TGTGCCAGCAGCTTAGCAGAGGGGGAAGCCTACGAGCAGTACTTC.